This TCR beta chain was found in a study of cytomegalovirus exposure and HLA in healthy donors. The primer mix had 60 Vbeta and 13 Jbeta primers. Generated by immunoSEQ multiplex PCR, the TCRdb table keeps only in-frame clones and is missing some. Its table records some 82,000 clones. Looked up from germline, CDR1 is SGHVS and CDR2 is FQNEAQ. The CDR3 covers 17 residues. Trimming removed 2 bases at V and 0 bases at J, with 13 bases between. Sequenced material: PBMCs. The gene calls are TRBV7-8 and TRBJ1-4, with D maybe TRBD1 (5 bases). This clonotype was sampled from a woman aged 30 to 39 in good health and CMV-seronegative. The CDR3 DNA follows: TGTGCCAGCAGCTTAAGAACAGGAGTGACAACTAATGAAAAACTGTTTTTT. Translated: CASSLRTGVTTNEKLFF. The full variable domain, in which reference TRBV7-8 and TRBJ1-4 provide the parts outside the CDR3, is GAGVSQSPRYKVAKRGQDVALRCDPISGHVSLFWYQQALGQGPEFLTYFQNEAQLDKSGLPSDRFFAERPEGSVSTLKIQRTQQEDSAVYLCASSLRTGVTTNEKLFFGSGTQLSVL.